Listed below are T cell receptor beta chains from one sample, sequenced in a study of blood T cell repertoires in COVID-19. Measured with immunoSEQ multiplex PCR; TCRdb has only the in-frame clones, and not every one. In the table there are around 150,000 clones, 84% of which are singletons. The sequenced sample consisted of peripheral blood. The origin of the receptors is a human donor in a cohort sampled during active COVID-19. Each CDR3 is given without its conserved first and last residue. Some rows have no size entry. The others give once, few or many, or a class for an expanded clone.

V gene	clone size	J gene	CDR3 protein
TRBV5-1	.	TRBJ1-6	ASSLTGANSPLH
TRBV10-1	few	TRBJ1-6	ASRARDRESYNSPLH
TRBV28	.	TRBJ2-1	ATLGTSGGPSSYNEQF
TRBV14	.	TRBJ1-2	ASSQRDSGLRGYT
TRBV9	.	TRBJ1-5	ASSKTDSNQPQH
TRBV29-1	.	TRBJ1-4	SVDQGAGEKLF
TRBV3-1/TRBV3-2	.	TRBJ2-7	ASILVRYEQY
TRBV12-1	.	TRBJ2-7	ASSFGELAGVGEQY
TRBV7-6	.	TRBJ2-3	ASSFGLAGAPDTQY
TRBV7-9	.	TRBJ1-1	ASSRRQVPEAF
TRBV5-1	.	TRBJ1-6	ASSSHLQGSSNSPLH
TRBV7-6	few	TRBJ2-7	ASSLGGRIGEGYEQY
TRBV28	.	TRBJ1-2	ASSLQGSHGYT
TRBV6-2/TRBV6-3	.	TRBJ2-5	ASSLRPPGLAGGNFQETQY
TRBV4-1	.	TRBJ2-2	ASSQSPGQGQVGELF
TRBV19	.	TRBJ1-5	ASQQVNGWPQH
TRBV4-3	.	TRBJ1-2	ASSRGHGYT
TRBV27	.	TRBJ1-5	ASSLGGMGSNQPQH
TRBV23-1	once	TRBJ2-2	ASAQEGMNTGELF
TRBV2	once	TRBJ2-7	ASFGQTYEQY
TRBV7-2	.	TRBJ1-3	ASSLQRPPSGNTIY
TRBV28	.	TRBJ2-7	ASSLWYSSEQY
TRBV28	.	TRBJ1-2	ASGQGSYGYT
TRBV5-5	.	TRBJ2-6	ASSLRRSSGANVLT
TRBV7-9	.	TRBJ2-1	ASSLVGLAGGNEQF
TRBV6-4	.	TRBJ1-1	ASSAMDSTEAF
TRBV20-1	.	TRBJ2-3	SASGPSLTDTQY
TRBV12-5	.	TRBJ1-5	ASGLVLQTGGLGSNQPQH
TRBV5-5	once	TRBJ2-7	ASSLGVRQVYEQY
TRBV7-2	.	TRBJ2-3	ASSFYGLAHTDTQY
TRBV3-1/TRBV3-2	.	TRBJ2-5	ASSQGVLEDQETQY
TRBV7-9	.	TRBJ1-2	ASSLGLQATNYGYT
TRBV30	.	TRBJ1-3	AWSPQDGSSGNTIY
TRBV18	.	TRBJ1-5	ASSPGLGGDQPQH
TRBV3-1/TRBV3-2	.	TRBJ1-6	ASRLRGGGYNSPLH
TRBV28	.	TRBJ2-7	ASNDRGVGEQY
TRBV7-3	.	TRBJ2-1	ASSSLLASEQF
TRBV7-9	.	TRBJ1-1	ASSPRPNTEAF
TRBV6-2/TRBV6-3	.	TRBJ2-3	ASSYRGQLTDTQY
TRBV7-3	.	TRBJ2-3	ASSLSGLTDTQY
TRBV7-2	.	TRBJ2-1	ASSPDRGSGNEQF
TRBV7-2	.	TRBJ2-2	ASSPRLAGAGGELF
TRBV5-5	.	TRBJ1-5	ASSLDWSRSNQPQH
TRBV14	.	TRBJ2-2	ASSQVLGASGELF
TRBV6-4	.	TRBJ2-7	ASNLGPGQPYEQY
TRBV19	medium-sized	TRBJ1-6	ASSIAGGPLH
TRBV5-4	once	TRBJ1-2	ASSPGWGGYT
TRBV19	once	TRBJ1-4	ASSIGTGLNEKLF
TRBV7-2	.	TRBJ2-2	ASSLAEVGGAGELF
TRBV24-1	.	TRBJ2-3	ATSDSGGAADTQY